A single sample gave rise to the 21 T cell receptor beta chains below, sequenced in a study of T cells in Graves' hyperthyroidism and ophthalmopathy. What was amplified from RNA transcripts were TCR beta CDR3 regions. Using the HTBI primer set, a first-round RT-PCR was run on the TCR CDR3. Each CDR3 protein is one row after TCRdb ran MiXCR on the multiplex PCR reads. The sample lists around 610,000 distinct CDR3 sequences, roughly 14% occurring once. The sequenced sample consisted of blood. Every receptor here comes from a middle-aged woman with Graves' ophthalmopathy.

The sample holds many counts of this clonotype. The rearrangement uses TRBV28 and TRBJ1-2, with 7 nucleotides matching TRBD1. Germline V lookup: CDR1 MDHEN, CDR2 SYDVKM. Trimming cost V 8 bases and J 8 bases; bases outside gene matches: 11. The CDR3 is made up of 13 amino acids. In DNA form, the CDR3 reads TGTGCCAGCGGCACAGGGGTGTGGGGGGGCTACACCTTC. It specifies CASGTGVWGGYTF.

This sequence joins TRBV19 and TRBJ1-2, with a possible D match to TRBD1 (5 bases). The CDR3 is made up of 14 amino acids. From germline, CDR1 is LNHDA and CDR2 SQIVND (reference sequence). V lost 2 bases and J 4 bases, leaving 11 bases between the germline ends. The chain's CDR3 is CASSIIRGGYGYTF. In nucleotides, the CDR3 is TGTGCCAGTAGTATAATACGGGGGGGCTATGGCTACACCTTC.

This clonotype has only a few counts. The chain uses TRBV28 and TRBJ1-6; D ambiguous. The V end lost 5 bases, the J end lost 10 bases, and 15 bases lay between the germline ends. CDR1 is MDHEN, CDR2 SYDVKM, per germline. This CDR3 spans 14 amino acids. CDR3 amino acids: CASSPSRLGSPLHF. CDR3 DNA sequence: TGTGCCAGCAGTCCCAGTCGACTGGGGTCACCCCTCCACTTT.

This clonotype was observed many times. The J gene is TRBJ2-7, the V gene TRBV12-3 or TRBV12-4, with TRBD2 matching 7 bases. V shed 7 bases and J 1 base; nucleotides not matched to a gene: 7. The CDR3 contains 14 residues. The DNA for the CDR3 is TGTGCCAGCACCCTTAGCGGGCTATCCTACGAGCAGTACTTC. Residues: CASTLSGLSYEQYF.

This chain joins TRBV10-3 and TRBJ2-7; 8 bases map to TRBD2. The J segment lost 4 bases and the V segment lost 8 bases, leaving 31 bases of the junction unmatched. The CDR3 extends over 21 amino acids. CDR1 is ENHRY, CDR2 SYGVKD, per germline. The CDR3 nucleotides are TGTGCCATCGCGACGGATGGCGGGACGGGGGGTACTGGCGGGAGGCTTTACGAGCAGTACTTC. Translated: CAIATDGGTGGTGGRLYEQYF.

This clonotype was counted only a few times. V is TRBV4-2 and J is TRBJ2-7, with 9 bases aligning to TRBD2. The CDR3 is 16 residues long. Germline values: CDR1 LGHNA, CDR2 YNFKEQ. With V trimmed by 0 bases and J by 4 bases, 7 bases remained unmatched. The CDR3 DNA sequence: TGTGCCAGCAGCCAAGAAGGGGCGGGGGGGAGGTACGAGCAGTACTTC. This gives the protein CASSQEGAGGRYEQYF.

The chain recombines TRBV6-1 with TRBJ2-7; the match to TRBD2 covers 7 bases. V shed 7 bases, J shed 6 bases, and the junction held 9 bases outside the gene matches. Germline V lookup: CDR1 MNHNS, CDR2 SASEGT. The CDR3 extends over 13 amino acids. CDR3 protein: CASIVGGSGEQYF. CDR3 nucleotides: TGTGCCAGCATAGTAGGCGGGAGTGGCGAGCAGTACTTC.

The chain joins TRBV10-3 to TRBJ2-7; D gene uncertain. The CDR3 has 13 residues. V was trimmed by 5 bases and J by 0 bases, leaving 8 bases between them. The germline gives CDR1 ENHRY, CDR2 SYGVKD. This chain's CDR3 is CAISTYGSYEQYF. CDR3 nucleotide sequence: TGTGCCATCAGTACATATGGCTCCTACGAGCAGTACTTC.

This clonotype was observed a handful of times. As DNA, the CDR3 is TGTGCCAGTAGTATAGACCTCGGGACAGGGGGCTCGGGAAGCAATCAGCCCCAGCATTTT. Translation: CASSIDLGTGGSGSNQPQHF. The gene calls are TRBV19 and TRBJ1-5, with TRBD1 matching over 12 bases. Germline CDR1 LNHDA, CDR2 SQIVND (reference sequence). The V segment lost 0 bases and the J segment 1 base; nucleotides outside the gene matches: 10. This CDR3 has 20 amino acids.

This clonotype was counted between two and nine times. DNA for the CDR3: TGCAGTGCTCGCCGACCAGACAACATTCAGTACTTC. Protein sequence: CSARRPDNIQYF. The rearrangement links TRBV20-1 to TRBJ2-4; no definite D call. The CDR3 loop spans 12 amino acids. V was trimmed by 5 bases and J by 7 bases, leaving 12 bases between them. Per the germline V gene, CDR1 is DFQATT and CDR2 is SNEGSKA (reference sequence).

This clonotype was observed a few times. The V call is TRBV20-1, the J call TRBJ2-6, with D unresolved. From germline, CDR1 is DFQATT and CDR2 SNEGSKA (reference sequence). Trimming shortened V by 4 bases and J by 1 base, and 11 bases separated the two germline ends. This CDR3 comprises 15 residues. The CDR3 DNA reads TGCAGTGCTAAAAACGTGGCTTCTGGGGCCAACGTCCTGACTTTC. Translating it yields CSAKNVASGANVLTF.

The genes are TRBV7-8 and TRBJ1-5; D is possibly TRBD1 (5 bases). V dropped 1 base and J dropped 1 base, with 11 bases sitting between them. The CDR3 consists of 16 residues. Per germline, CDR1 SGHVS and CDR2 FQNEAQ. The CDR3 DNA reads TGTGCCAGCAGCTTAGGGCGGGGGGTAAGCAATCAGCCCCAGCATTTT. Translated: CASSLGRGVSNQPQHF. Full variable domain (missing parts from reference TRBV7-8 and TRBJ1-5): GAGVSQSPRYKVAKRGQDVALRCDPISGHVSLFWYQQALGQGPEFLTYFQNEAQLDKSGLPSDRFFAERPEGSVSTLKIQRTQQEDSAVYLCASSLGRGVSNQPQHFGDGTRLSIL.

This sequence joins TRBV28 and TRBJ1-2; D may be TRBD1 (5 bases). The CDR3 extends over 14 amino acids. V lost 5 bases, J lost 8 bases, and 18 bases lay in between. CDR1 and CDR2 (germline): MDHEN, SYDVKM. CDR3 bases: TGTGCCAGCAGTCTCTACTTCGGGGCGGGCGGCTACACCTTC. Amino acids: CASSLYFGAGGYTF.

V gene TRBV5-1 combines with J gene TRBJ2-7; 9 bases fit TRBD1. Germline-derived CDR1 and CDR2 are SGHRS and YFSETQ. The junction had 9 bases not matched to a gene; V was cut back by 4 bases and J by 7 bases. The CDR3 runs to 14 residues. This CDR3 reads CASSKGTGSEEQYF. CDR3 in DNA: TGCGCCAGCAGCAAGGGGACAGGGTCAGAGGAGCAGTACTTC.

This clonotype was found a few times. The chain combines TRBV5-1 with TRBJ1-2; 7 nucleotides agree with TRBD1. CDR1 is SGHRS and CDR2 is YFSETQ in the germline V gene. This CDR3 has 15 residues. Trimming took 4 bases from V and 4 from J; bases not matched to a gene: 10. CDR3 bases: TGCGCCAGCAGCCCTACGGACAGGAACCCCTATGGCTACACCTTC. The encoded protein is CASSPTDRNPYGYTF.

In this sample, this clonotype turned up many times. The chain is built from TRBV6-1 and TRBJ2-2; maybe TRBD2 (6 bases). The CDR3 is 15 residues long. V was cut by 6 bases and J by 1 base, with 12 bases left in between. The germline gives CDR1 MNHNS, CDR2 SASEGT. In nucleotides, the CDR3 is TGTGCCAGCAGCCCGGAGGGCGGGAACACCGGGGAGCTGTTTTTT. Translation: CASSPEGGNTGELFF.

The chain is built from TRBV28 and TRBJ2-5, with TRBD1 as a possible D gene (5 bases). Germline V CDR1 and CDR2: MDHEN, SYDVKM. This CDR3 comprises 18 residues. V lost 3 bases, J lost 5 bases, and 25 bases lay in between. CDR3 nucleotides: TGTGCCAGCAGTTTCGTGATAGGCTCCCAACCAGGGTGGGAGACCCAGTACTTC. Encoded protein: CASSFVIGSQPGWETQYF.

This chain joins TRBV12-3 or TRBV12-4 and TRBJ2-7; 15 positions agree with TRBD2. V lost 6 bases to trimming and J lost 4 bases; unmatched junction nucleotides: 7. This CDR3 comprises 16 residues. The CDR3 sequence is CASRRGLAGGKYEQYF. CDR3 DNA sequence: TGTGCCAGCAGACGGGGACTAGCGGGGGGAAAATACGAGCAGTACTTC.

This clonotype was detected many times. The chain employs TRBV4-1 and TRBJ2-7, with D maybe TRBD1 (6 bases). CDR3 length: 14 amino acids. V dropped 4 bases and J dropped 3 bases, with 13 bases sitting between them. Germline CDR1 MGHRA, CDR2 YSYEKL. CDR3 coding DNA: TGCGCCAGCAGCCTAACGACAGGATACTACGAGCAGTACTTC. It codes for CASSLTTGYYEQYF.

This clonotype has more than one count but fewer than ten. Relative to the germline gene, one junction end is altered; a read error may explain this. This chain links TRBV28 with TRBJ2-7; D could derive from TRBD1 or TRBD2 (5 bases each). This CDR3 contains 15 residues. Germline CDR1 reads MDHEN; CDR2 reads SYDVKM. The CDR3 is CASSSPGLSGYGQYF. The CDR3 nucleotides are TGTGCCAGCAGTTCTCCAGGGTTGAGCGGATACGGGCAGTACTTC.

This clonotype showed up many times. This sequence joins TRBV28 and TRBJ1-2; TRBD1 agrees at 8 bases. Trimming removed 3 bases from V and 2 bases from J; junction bases left unmatched: 5. Germline CDR1 MDHEN, CDR2 SYDVKM. The CDR3 runs 15 residues. The CDR3 nucleotides read TGTGCCAGCAGTTTCCCCACAGGGGGAAACTATGGCTACACCTTC. Protein: CASSFPTGGNYGYTF.